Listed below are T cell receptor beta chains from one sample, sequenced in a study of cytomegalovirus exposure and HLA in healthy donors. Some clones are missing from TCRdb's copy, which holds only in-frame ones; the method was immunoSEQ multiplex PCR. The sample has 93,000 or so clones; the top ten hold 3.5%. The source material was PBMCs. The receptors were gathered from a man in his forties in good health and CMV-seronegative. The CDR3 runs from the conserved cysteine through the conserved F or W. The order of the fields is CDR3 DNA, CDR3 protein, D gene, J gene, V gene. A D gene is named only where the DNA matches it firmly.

TGTGCCAGCAGCTTGGAGACAGGAAGAGTGAATGAGCAGTTCTTC | CASSLETGRVNEQFF | . | TRBJ2-1 | TRBV5-8
TGTGCCAGCAGTGAATGGCAGGGGGCCTACGAGCAGTACTTC | CASSEWQGAYEQYF | TRBD1 | TRBJ2-7 | TRBV2
TGTGCCAGCAGTTACTCGACAGCCTACAATGAGCAGTTCTTC | CASSYSTAYNEQFF | . | TRBJ2-1 | TRBV6-5
TGTGCCAGCAGCTTGGAGGAGTCAGTAGATACGCAGTATTTT | CASSLEESVDTQYF | . | TRBJ2-3 | TRBV7-9
TGTGCCAGCAATATCGGGGGGGGCTTAGGCGCTGAAGCTTTCTTT | CASNIGGGLGAEAFF | . | TRBJ1-1 | TRBV6-5
TGCGCCAGCAGCTTGGGACAGATTTCTATCCAAGAGACCCAGTACTTC | CASSLGQISIQETQYF | . | TRBJ2-5 | TRBV5-1
TGTGCCAGCAGTATCACAGTGTCCTATGGCTACACCTTC | CASSITVSYGYTF | . | TRBJ1-2 | TRBV28
TGTGCCAGCAGCCGGGCGGCAGCGGTGAACACTGAAGCTTTCTTT | CASSRAAAVNTEAFF | . | TRBJ1-1 | TRBV5-4
TGTGCCAGCAGCTCTACAGGGACCTACGAGCAGTACTTC | CASSSTGTYEQYF | . | TRBJ2-7 | TRBV5-4
TGTGCCAGCAGCTTCCAGACTGAAGCTTTCTTT | CASSFQTEAFF | . | TRBJ1-1 | TRBV6-5
TGCAGCGTTGACAGGGGTGACTCCTACGAGCAGTACTTC | CSVDRGDSYEQYF | . | TRBJ2-7 | TRBV29-1
TGCGCCAGCTCTCCGGGGTCTGCTGGAAACACCATATATTTT | CASSPGSAGNTIYF | . | TRBJ1-3 | TRBV5-1
TGTGCCAGTAACCCCGGGACAGGGGGCTTTCAGCCCCAGCATTTT | CASNPGTGGFQPQHF | TRBD1 | TRBJ1-5 | TRBV19
TGTGCCAGCAATGGGGCGGGAGGGCCCTACAATGAGCAGTTCTTC | CASNGAGGPYNEQFF | TRBD2 | TRBJ2-1 | TRBV2
TGTGCCAGCAGTTTAGAGTGGTCCGGGACTAGTTCCTACGAGCAGTACTTC | CASSLEWSGTSSYEQYF | TRBD2 | TRBJ2-7 | TRBV27
TGTGCCAGCAGTCCGGGACTAGCGGGGGGATACGAGCAGTACTTC | CASSPGLAGGYEQYF | TRBD2 | TRBJ2-7 | TRBV27
TGTGCCAGCGCGGAGGGCGAGCAGTACTTC | CASAEGEQYF | . | TRBJ2-7 | TRBV6-6
TGCGCCAGCAGACTAAACTGGACTCCCGTCTACGAGCAGTACTTC | CASRLNWTPVYEQYF | . | TRBJ2-7 | TRBV5-1
TGTGCCAGCTCAGCCTCACAGGGGGCCTACGAGCAGTACTTC | CASSASQGAYEQYF | TRBD1 | TRBJ2-7 | TRBV18
TGTGCCAGCAGCCCGTATCCGAGGGCTGATCAGCCCCAGCATTTT | CASSPYPRADQPQHF | . | TRBJ1-5 | TRBV7-8
TGTGCCAGCAGCCTCCTCACTTCACGGGGCAAAAACATTCAGTACTTC | CASSLLTSRGKNIQYF | . | TRBJ2-4 | TRBV28
TGTGCCAGCAACTCCCGCCGGGTCGATAACACCGGGGAGCTGTTTTTT | CASNSRRVDNTGELFF | . | TRBJ2-2 | TRBV7-6
TGCGCCAGCAGCCAAGAGACAGTGTTTCCCGGTGGCTACACCTTC | CASSQETVFPGGYTF | . | TRBJ1-2 | TRBV4-1
TGTGCCAGCAGCCCTACAACAGGGGGCATTTCTGAAGCTTTCTTT | CASSPTTGGISEAFF | TRBD1 | TRBJ1-1 | TRBV28
TGTGCCAGCAGCTTCGGGACAGGGGGCACTGAAGCTTTCTTT | CASSFGTGGTEAFF | TRBD1 | TRBJ1-1 | TRBV7-9
TGCGCCAGCAGCTTGGGTTCCCAGACGTTACAGAAAACCTACGAGCAGTACTTC | CASSLGSQTLQKTYEQYF | . | TRBJ2-7 | TRBV5-1
TGTGCCAGCAGCTTGGTTTCCGCCGGGGAGCTGTTTTTT | CASSLVSAGELFF | . | TRBJ2-2 | TRBV5-6
TGTGCCAGCAGCTTAACTATCCCGGACAGCCATAATTCACCCCTCCACTTT | CASSLTIPDSHNSPLHF | . | TRBJ1-6 | TRBV7-6
TGTGCCAGCAGCCGTCCGGGTCCCGGGGGGAGGGAGACCCAGTACTTC | CASSRPGPGGRETQYF | TRBD2 | TRBJ2-5 | TRBV7-2
TGTGCCAGCAGCTCGACTAGCGGGAGAGCCGGGGAGCTGTTTTTT | CASSSTSGRAGELFF | TRBD2 | TRBJ2-2 | TRBV11-2
TGTGCCAGTAGTCGAACAGGTGGTCAAGAGACCCAGTACTTC | CASSRTGGQETQYF | . | TRBJ2-5 | TRBV19
TGTGCCAGCTCACCGAGGACAGGTACAGATACGCAGTATTTT | CASSPRTGTDTQYF | TRBD1 | TRBJ2-3 | TRBV18
TGTGCCAGCAGCGTACAACTAGCGGGGGGCACAGATACGCAGTATTTT | CASSVQLAGGTDTQYF | TRBD2 | TRBJ2-3 | TRBV9
TGTGCCAGCACGGCGGGCGGAAAGACCCAGTACTTC | CASTAGGKTQYF | . | TRBJ2-5 | TRBV2
TGTGCCAGCCGCAGAATTCAGGGGGCCATCTACGAGCAGTACTTC | CASRRIQGAIYEQYF | TRBD1 | TRBJ2-7 | TRBV28
TGTGCCAGCAGCACGACTAATGGACCCAATGAGCAGTTCTTC | CASSTTNGPNEQFF | . | TRBJ2-1 | TRBV5-4
TGTGCCTGGAGTGTACTAGCGGGCACCGGGGAGCTGTTTTTT | CAWSVLAGTGELFF | TRBD2 | TRBJ2-2 | TRBV30
TGTGCCACCAGCGGTGGGGACAGACTCAATGAAAAACTGTTTTTT | CATSGGDRLNEKLFF | TRBD1 | TRBJ1-4 | TRBV28
TGTGCCACCCAAGACACCTCCTACGAGCAGTACTTC | CATQDTSYEQYF | . | TRBJ2-7 | TRBV2
TGCGCCAGCAGCCAAGTTCCGGGGGGGAACACTGAAGCTTTCTTT | CASSQVPGGNTEAFF | . | TRBJ1-1 | TRBV4-1
TGCGCCAGCAGCCCAGGACTAGTGGGGTTCAATGAGCAGTTCTTC | CASSPGLVGFNEQFF | TRBD2 | TRBJ2-1 | TRBV5-1
TGTGCCAGCAGGGGAAGCGGGATAGGGTCTTGGTTCTTC | CASRGSGIGSWFF | TRBD2 | TRBJ2-1 | TRBV2
TGTGCCAGCTCACCGCCCGCGGGGGGGGGCCCACAAGAGACCCAGTACTTC | CASSPPAGGGPQETQYF | TRBD2 | TRBJ2-5 | TRBV18
TGTGCCAGCAATTCGGGTACAGGGGGCAATCAGCCCCAGCATTTT | CASNSGTGGNQPQHF | TRBD1 | TRBJ1-5 | TRBV6-5
TGTGCCAGCAGCCAGGACAGGTATCAGCCCCAGCATTTT | CASSQDRYQPQHF | TRBD1 | TRBJ1-5 | TRBV5-8
TGTGCCAGCAGCTTAGGACAGGGAGGCACAGATACGCAGTATTTT | CASSLGQGGTDTQYF | TRBD1 | TRBJ2-3 | TRBV7-9
TGTGCCAGCACCAGCGGGAGGGCCTATGAGCAGTTCTTC | CASTSGRAYEQFF | TRBD2 | TRBJ2-1 | TRBV28
TGCAGCGGACAGGGCACTAATGAAAAACTGTTTTTT | CSGQGTNEKLFF | TRBD1 | TRBJ1-4 | TRBV29-1
TGTGCCTGGGGAGGGCTCCACAGGGGGGATAACTATGGCTACACCTTC | CAWGGLHRGDNYGYTF | TRBD1 | TRBJ1-2 | TRBV30
TGTGCCAGCAGCGCGGACAGTGTTCACTCCTACGAGCAGTACTTC | CASSADSVHSYEQYF | . | TRBJ2-7 | TRBV9
TGTGCCAGCAACCCACAGGGAGTGAAGACCCAGTACTTC | CASNPQGVKTQYF | . | TRBJ2-5 | TRBV7-9
TGCGCCAGCAGCCAGACGACAGGGACTGGCTACGAGCAGTACTTC | CASSQTTGTGYEQYF | . | TRBJ2-7 | TRBV5-1
TGTGCCAGCAGCCAACGTGTAACTAGCGGGTCCTACAATGAGCAGTTCTTC | CASSQRVTSGSYNEQFF | TRBD2 | TRBJ2-1 | TRBV14
TGTGCCAGCAGCTTAAAGGGCAGGGGCAGCTGGCAGCCCCAGCATTTT | CASSLKGRGSWQPQHF | . | TRBJ1-5 | TRBV7-8
TGTGCCAGCAGCCCCGGGGAGCGCGTCCTTGGGAATGAGCAGTTCTTC | CASSPGERVLGNEQFF | . | TRBJ2-1 | TRBV7-9